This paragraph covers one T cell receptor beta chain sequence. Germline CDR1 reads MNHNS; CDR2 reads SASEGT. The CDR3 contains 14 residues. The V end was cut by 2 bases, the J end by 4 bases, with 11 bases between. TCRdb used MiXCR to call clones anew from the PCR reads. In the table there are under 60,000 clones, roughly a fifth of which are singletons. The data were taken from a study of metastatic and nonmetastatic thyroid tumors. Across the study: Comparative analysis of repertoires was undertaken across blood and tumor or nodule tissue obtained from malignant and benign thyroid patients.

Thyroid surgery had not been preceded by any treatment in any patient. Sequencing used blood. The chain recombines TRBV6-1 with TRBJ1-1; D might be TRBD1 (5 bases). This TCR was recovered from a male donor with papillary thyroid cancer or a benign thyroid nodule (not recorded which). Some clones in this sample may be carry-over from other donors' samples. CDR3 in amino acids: CASSELPGITEAFF. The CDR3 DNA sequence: TGTGCCAGCAGTGAATTACCAGGGATCACTGAAGCTTTCTTT.